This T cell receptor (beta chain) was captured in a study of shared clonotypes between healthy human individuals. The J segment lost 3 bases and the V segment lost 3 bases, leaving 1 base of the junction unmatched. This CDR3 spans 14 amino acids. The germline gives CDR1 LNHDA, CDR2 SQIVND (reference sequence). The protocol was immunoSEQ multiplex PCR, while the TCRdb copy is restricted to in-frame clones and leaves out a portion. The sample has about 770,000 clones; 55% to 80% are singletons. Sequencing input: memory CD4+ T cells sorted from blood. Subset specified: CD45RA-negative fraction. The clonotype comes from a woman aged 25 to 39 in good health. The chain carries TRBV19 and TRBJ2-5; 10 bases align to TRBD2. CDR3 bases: TGTGCCAGTAGTATGGGGACTAGCGAAGAGACCCAGTACTTC. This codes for CASSMGTSEETQYF.